This TCR beta chain was profiled in a study of shared clonotypes between healthy human individuals. Whole-study results and caveats: Clonotypes shared by all four sorted-subset donors had higher generation probabilities than non-shared clonotypes. Researchers sampled blood only, noting tissue repertoires likely differ.

Concerning this clone itself: The antigen is undetermined.

The deep-level immunoSEQ assay was used. Clones were sequenced by immunoSEQ multiplex PCR, and TCRdb holds only the in-frame ones, with some missing. The repertoire holds a few million clones, with about 92% as singletons. The CDR3 length is 15 residues. Trimming removed 1 base from V and 2 bases from J, with 6 bases in between. In germline, CDR1 is SEHNR, CDR2 FQNEAQ (reference sequence). The sample comprised naive CD4+ T cells sorted from blood. Subset here: CD45RA+ positively selected. This TCR derives from a man aged 18 to 30 in good health. The chain links TRBV7-9 to TRBJ2-6; D unresolved. The CDR3 protein is CASSLGVAGANVLTF. In DNA, the CDR3 is TGTGCCAGCAGCTTAGGAGTAGCTGGGGCCAACGTCCTGACTTTC.